This T cell receptor beta chain was obtained from a study of beta chain features in type 1 diabetes. For the study at large: Cell yields, age and gender were similar between patients and healthy donors.

V lost 5 bases and J 4 bases, leaving 20 bases between the germline ends. The CDR3 extends over 16 amino acids. The germline gives CDR1 SEHNR, CDR2 FQNEAQ (reference sequence). The authors sorted CD4+ naive, central memory, regulatory and stem cell-like memory cells via CD45RO/CCR7/CD25/CD127/CD95/CD27. This clone was observed a handful of times. What it binds is unknown. Expressed TCRB transcripts were sequenced, since all the RNA that had been isolated was reverse transcribed. Each sample of naive, central memory or regulatory T cells had, on average, about 3.57 million reads. Data came from immunoSEQ multiplex PCR; TCRdb stores just in-frame clones and leaves some out. The sample has about 650,000 clones, around 12% seen once. Study-wide findings and caveats: A definitive answer on HLA type influencing TCRB rearrangement was not reached here. Across all four CD4+ subsets, people with type 1 diabetes showed modestly shorter TCRB CDR3s.

The chain carries TRBV7-9 and TRBJ1-1; tentative D call: TRBD1 (5 bases). The source of this sequence is a man younger than 40 with type 1 diabetes. Sequencing was done on a sample of naive CD4+ T cells from blood. The CDR3 DNA follows: TGTGCCAGCAGCCCCCCTGGCCAGGGAAGGGTCACTGAAGCTTTCTTT. Its protein product is CASSPPGQGRVTEAFF.